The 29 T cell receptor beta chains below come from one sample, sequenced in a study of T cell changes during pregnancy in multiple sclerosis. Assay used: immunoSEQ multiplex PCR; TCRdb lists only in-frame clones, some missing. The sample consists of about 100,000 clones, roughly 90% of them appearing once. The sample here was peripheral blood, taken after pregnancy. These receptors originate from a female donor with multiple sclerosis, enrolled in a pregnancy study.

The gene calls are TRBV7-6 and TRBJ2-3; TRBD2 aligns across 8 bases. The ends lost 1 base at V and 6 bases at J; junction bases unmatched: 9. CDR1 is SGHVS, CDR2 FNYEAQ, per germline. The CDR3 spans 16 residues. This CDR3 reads CASSLGSRLASDTQYF. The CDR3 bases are TGTGCCAGCAGCTTAGGGTCCAGACTAGCGTCGGATACGCAGTATTTT.

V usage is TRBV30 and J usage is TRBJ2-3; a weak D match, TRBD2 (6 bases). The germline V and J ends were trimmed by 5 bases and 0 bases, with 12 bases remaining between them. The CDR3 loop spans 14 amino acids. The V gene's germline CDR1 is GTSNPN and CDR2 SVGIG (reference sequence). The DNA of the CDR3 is TGTGCCTGGCGAACCGGGACTAGCACAGATACGCAGTATTTT. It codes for CAWRTGTSTDTQYF.

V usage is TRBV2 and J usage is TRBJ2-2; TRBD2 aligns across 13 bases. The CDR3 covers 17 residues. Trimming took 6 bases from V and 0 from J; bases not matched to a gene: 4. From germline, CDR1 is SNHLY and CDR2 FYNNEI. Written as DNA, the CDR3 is TGTGCCAGCAGCCGACTAGCGGGGGGCGCGAACACCGGGGAGCTGTTTTTT. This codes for CASSRLAGGANTGELFF.

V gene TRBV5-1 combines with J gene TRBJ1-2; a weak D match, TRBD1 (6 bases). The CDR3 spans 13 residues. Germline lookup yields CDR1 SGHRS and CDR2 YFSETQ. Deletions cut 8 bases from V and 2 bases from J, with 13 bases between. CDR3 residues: CARTRGANYGYTF. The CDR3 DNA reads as TGCGCCAGGACCAGGGGTGCCAACTATGGCTACACCTTC.

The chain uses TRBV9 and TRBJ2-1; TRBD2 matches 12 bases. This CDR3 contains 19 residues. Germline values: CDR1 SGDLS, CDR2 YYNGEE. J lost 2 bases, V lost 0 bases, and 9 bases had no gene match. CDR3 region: CASSVARTSGMPAYNEQFF. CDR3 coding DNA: TGTGCCAGCAGCGTAGCCCGGACTAGCGGGATGCCGGCCTACAATGAGCAGTTCTTC. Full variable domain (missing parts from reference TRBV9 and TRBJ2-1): DSGVTQTPKHLITATGQRVTLRCSPRSGDLSVYWYQQSLDQGLQFLIQYYNGEERAKGNILERFSAQQFPDLHSELNLSSLELGDSALYFCASSVARTSGMPAYNEQFFGPGTRLTVL.

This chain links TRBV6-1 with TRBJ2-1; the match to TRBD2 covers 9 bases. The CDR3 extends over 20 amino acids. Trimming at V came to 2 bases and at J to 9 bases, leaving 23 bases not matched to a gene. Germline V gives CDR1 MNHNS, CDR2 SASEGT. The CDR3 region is CASSERRATEGAGGLSEQFF. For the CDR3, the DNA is TGTGCCAGCAGTGAAAGAAGAGCCACCGAGGGAGCGGGAGGTCTCAGTGAGCAGTTCTTC.

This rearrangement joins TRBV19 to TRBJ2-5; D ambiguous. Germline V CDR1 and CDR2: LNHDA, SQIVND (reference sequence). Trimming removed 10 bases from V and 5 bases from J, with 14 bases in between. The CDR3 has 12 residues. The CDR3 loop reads CATPCGRETQYF. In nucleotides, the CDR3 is TGTGCCACCCCGTGTGGTCGGGAGACCCAGTACTTC.

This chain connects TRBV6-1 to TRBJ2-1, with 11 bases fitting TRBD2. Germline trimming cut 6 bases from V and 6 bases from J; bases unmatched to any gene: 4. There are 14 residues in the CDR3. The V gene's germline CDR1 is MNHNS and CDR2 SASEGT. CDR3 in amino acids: CASSLAGGPNEQFF. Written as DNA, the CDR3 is TGTGCCAGCAGCTTAGCGGGAGGGCCCAATGAGCAGTTCTTC.

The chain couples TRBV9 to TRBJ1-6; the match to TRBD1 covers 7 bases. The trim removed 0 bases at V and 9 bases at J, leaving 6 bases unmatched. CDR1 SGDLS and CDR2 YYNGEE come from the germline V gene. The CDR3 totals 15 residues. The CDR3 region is CASSVEGGAGSPLHF. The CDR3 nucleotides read TGTGCCAGCAGCGTAGAAGGGGGCGCGGGTTCACCCCTCCACTTT.

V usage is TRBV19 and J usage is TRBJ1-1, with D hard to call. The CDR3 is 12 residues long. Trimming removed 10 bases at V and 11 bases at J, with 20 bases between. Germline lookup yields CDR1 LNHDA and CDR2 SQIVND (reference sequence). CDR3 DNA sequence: TGTGCCACTCGTGTGGGAGAGGGCTCGGCTTTCTTT. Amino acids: CATRVGEGSAFF.

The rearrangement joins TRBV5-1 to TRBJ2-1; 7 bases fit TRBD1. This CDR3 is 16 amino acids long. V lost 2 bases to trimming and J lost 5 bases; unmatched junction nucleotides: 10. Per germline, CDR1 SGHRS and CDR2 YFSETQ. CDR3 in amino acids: CASSLLDRVVNNEQFF. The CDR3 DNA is TGCGCCAGCAGCTTACTAGACAGGGTAGTAAACAATGAGCAGTTCTTC. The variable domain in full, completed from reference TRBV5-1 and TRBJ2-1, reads KAGVTQTPRYLIKTRGQQVTLSCSPISGHRSVSWYQQTPGQGLQFLFEYFSETQRNKGNFPGRFSGRQFSNSRSEMNVSTLELGDSALYLCASSLLDRVVNNEQFFGPGTRLTVL.

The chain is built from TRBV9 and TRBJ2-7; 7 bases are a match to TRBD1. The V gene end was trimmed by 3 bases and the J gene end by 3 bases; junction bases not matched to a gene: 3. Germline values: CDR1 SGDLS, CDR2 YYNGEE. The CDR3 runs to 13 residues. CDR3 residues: CASSARDSYEQYF. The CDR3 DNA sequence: TGTGCCAGCAGCGCCCGGGACAGCTACGAGCAGTACTTC. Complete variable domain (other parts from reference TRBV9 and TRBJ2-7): DSGVTQTPKHLITATGQRVTLRCSPRSGDLSVYWYQQSLDQGLQFLIQYYNGEERAKGNILERFSAQQFPDLHSELNLSSLELGDSALYFCASSARDSYEQYFGPGTRLTVT.

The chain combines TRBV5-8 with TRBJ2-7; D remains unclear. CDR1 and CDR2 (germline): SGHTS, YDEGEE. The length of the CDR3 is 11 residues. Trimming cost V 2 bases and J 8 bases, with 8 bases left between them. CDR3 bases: TGTGCCAGCAGCTTTACGCGAAAGCAGTACTTC. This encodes CASSFTRKQYF.

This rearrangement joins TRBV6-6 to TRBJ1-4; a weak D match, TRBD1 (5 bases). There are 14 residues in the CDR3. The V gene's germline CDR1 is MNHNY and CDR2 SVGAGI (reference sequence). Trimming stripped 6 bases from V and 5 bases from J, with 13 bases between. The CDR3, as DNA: TGTGCCAGCAGACGAGACAGTGAGAATGAAAAACTGTTTTTT. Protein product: CASRRDSENEKLFF.

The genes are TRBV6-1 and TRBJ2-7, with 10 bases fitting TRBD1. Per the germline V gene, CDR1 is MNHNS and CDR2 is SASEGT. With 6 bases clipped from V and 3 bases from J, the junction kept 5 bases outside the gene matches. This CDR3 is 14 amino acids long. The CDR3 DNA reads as TGTGCCAGCAGAGAGGGACAGGGGCGCTACGAGCAGTACTTC. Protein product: CASREGQGRYEQYF.

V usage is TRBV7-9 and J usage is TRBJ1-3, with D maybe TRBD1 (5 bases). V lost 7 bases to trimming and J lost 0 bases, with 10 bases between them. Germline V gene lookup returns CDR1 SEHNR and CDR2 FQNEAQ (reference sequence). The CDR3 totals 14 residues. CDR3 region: CASNPDSSGNTIYF. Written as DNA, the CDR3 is TGTGCCAGCAACCCCGACAGCTCTGGAAACACCATATATTTT.

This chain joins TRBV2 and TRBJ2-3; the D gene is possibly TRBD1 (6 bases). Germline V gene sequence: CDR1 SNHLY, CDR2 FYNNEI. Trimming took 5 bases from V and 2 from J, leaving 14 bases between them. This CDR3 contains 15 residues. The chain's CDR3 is CASSQDSLTTDTQYF. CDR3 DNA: TGTGCCAGCAGTCAGGACAGTCTTACCACAGATACGCAGTATTTT. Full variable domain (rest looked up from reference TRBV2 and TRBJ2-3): EPEVTQTPSHQVTQMGQEVILRCVPISNHLYFYWYRQILGQKVEFLVSFYNNEISEKSEIFDDQFSVERPDGSNFTLKIRSTKLEDSAMYFCASSQDSLTTDTQYFGPGTRLTVL.

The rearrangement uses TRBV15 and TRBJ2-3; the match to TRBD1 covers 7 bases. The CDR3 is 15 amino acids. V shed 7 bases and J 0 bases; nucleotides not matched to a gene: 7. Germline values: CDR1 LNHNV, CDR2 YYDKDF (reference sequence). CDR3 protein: CATTQGQTSTDTQYF. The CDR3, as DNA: TGTGCCACCACCCAGGGACAGACTAGCACAGATACGCAGTATTTT.

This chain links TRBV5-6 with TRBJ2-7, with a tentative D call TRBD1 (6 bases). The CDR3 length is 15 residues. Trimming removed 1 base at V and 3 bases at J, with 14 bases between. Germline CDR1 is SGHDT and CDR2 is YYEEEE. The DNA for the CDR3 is TGTGCCAGCAGCTTGAGGGGGAGTCGGCTCTACGAGCAGTACTTC. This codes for CASSLRGSRLYEQYF.

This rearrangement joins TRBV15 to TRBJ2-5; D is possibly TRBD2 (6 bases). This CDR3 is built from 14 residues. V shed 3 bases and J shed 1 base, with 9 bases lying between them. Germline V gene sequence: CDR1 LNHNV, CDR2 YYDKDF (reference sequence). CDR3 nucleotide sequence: TGTGCCACCAGCAGGGGACTGACCCAAGAGACCCAGTACTTC. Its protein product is CATSRGLTQETQYF.

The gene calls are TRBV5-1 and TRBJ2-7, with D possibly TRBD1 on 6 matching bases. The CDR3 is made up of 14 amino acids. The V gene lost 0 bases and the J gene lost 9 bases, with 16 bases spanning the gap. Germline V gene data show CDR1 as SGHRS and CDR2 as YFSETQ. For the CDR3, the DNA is TGCGCCAGCAGCTTGGGGCTAAGGGGGTCGGTGCAGTACTTC. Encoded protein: CASSLGLRGSVQYF. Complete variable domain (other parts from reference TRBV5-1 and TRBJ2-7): KAGVTQTPRYLIKTRGQQVTLSCSPISGHRSVSWYQQTPGQGLQFLFEYFSETQRNKGNFPGRFSGRQFSNSRSEMNVSTLELGDSALYLCASSLGLRGSVQYFGPGTRLTVT.

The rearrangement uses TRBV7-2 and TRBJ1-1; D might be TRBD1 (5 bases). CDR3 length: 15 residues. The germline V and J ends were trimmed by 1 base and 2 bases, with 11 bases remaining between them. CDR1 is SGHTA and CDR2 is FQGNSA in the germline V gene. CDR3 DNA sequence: TGTGCCAGCAGCTTAGATTGGCAGGGTAACACTGAAGCTTTCTTT. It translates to CASSLDWQGNTEAFF.

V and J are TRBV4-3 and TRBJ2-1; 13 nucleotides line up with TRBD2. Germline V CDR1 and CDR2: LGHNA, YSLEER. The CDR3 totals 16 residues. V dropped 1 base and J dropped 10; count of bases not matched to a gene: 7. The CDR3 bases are TGCGCCAGCAGCCAAGGCCCCACTAGCGGGGGGGTCGAGCAGTTCTTC. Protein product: CASSQGPTSGGVEQFF.

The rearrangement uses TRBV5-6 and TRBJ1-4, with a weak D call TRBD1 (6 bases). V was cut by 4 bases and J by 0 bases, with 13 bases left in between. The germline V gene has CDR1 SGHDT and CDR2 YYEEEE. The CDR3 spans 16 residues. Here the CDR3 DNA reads TGTGCCAGCAGCACCGCAGGGGACGCAACTAATGAAAAACTGTTTTTT. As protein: CASSTAGDATNEKLFF.

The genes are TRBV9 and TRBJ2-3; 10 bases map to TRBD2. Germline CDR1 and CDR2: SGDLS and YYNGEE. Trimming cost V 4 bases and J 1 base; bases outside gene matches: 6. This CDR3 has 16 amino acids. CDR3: CASSLLAGIRTDTQYF. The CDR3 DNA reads TGTGCCAGCAGCTTACTAGCGGGGATTCGCACAGATACGCAGTATTTT.

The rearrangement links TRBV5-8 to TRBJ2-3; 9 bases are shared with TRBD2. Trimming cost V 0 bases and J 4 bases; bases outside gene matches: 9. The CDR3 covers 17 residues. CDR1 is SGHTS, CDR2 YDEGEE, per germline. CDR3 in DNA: TGTGCCAGCAGCTTGGAAGAGCTAGCGGGAATTTCAGATACGCAGTATTTT. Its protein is CASSLEELAGISDTQYF.

The CDR3 is CASSLKRNTEAFF. In DNA, the CDR3 is TGTGCCAGCAGCTTAAAGAGGAACACTGAAGCTTTCTTT. The chain joins TRBV7-3 to TRBJ1-1; D is unclear. The germline V gene has CDR1 SGHTA and CDR2 FQGTGA. CDR3 size: 13 residues. Trimming took 1 base from V and 1 from J, leaving 4 bases between them.

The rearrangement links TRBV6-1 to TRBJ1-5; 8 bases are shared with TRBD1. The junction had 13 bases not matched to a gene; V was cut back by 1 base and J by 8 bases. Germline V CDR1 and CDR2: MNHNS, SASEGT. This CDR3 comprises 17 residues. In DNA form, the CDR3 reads TGTGCCAGCAGTGAAGATGGGGTCGGCAGGGGGCGGGAGCCCCAGCATTTT. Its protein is CASSEDGVGRGREPQHF.

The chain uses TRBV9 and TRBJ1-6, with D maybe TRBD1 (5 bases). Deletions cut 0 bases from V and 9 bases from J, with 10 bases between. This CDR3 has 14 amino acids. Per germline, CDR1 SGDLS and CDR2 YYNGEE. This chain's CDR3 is CASSVGGMGSPLHF. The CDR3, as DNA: TGTGCCAGCAGCGTAGGGGGCATGGGTTCACCCCTCCACTTT.